The entry below gives a single T cell receptor (beta chain) sequence along with its context. The data stem from a study of T cell changes during pregnancy in multiple sclerosis. In germline, CDR1 is MGHRA, CDR2 YSYEKL. This CDR3 contains 15 residues. V lost 4 bases to trimming and J lost 5 bases; unmatched junction nucleotides: 7. This table comes from immunoSEQ multiplex PCR, and its TCRdb copy is limited to in-frame clones, with some not included. This table has some 55,000 clones, 75% to 95% appearing once. V and J are TRBV4-1 and TRBJ1-1; the match to TRBD1 covers 10 bases. The source is a female donor in good health, enrolled as a control in a pregnancy study. Sequenced material: peripheral blood, taken after pregnancy. In nucleotides, the CDR3 is TGCGCCAGCAGCCTTAGACAGGGGGCGCGGACTGAAGCTTTCTTT. Translated: CASSLRQGARTEAFF.